Listed below are T cell receptor beta chains from one sample, sequenced in a study of T cells after yellow fever vaccination. TCRdb re-called the 5' RACE reads with MiXCR, one entry per CDR3 protein. The table lists a few hundred thousand distinct CDR3 sequences, about a sixth of them singletons. Sequencing used PBMCs, obtained 5 days after the first yellow fever vaccination. These receptors all come from a man between 18 and 35 years old who received the YFV17D yellow fever vaccine. CDR3s include the opening cysteine and the closing phenylalanine or tryptophan. D genes are given only for firm matches. Clone size, where shown, is once, few, many, or a class for clones that have expanded.

few	TRBV11-2	TRBJ2-1	TRBD2	CASSTTSGVQNEQFF	TGTGCCAGCAGCACGACTAGCGGGGTACAGAATGAGCAGTTCTTC
few	TRBV12-3/TRBV12-4	TRBJ1-3	TRBD1	CASRAGTGGFGNTIYF	TGTGCCAGCAGAGCTGGGACAGGGGGCTTTGGAAACACCATATATTTT
NA	TRBV12-3/TRBV12-4	TRBJ2-3	NA	CASSFWGGTDTQYF	TGTGCCAGCAGTTTCTGGGGGGGCACAGATACGCAGTATTTT
NA	TRBV18	TRBJ1-1	NA	CASSYRIQANTEAFF	TGTGCCAGCTCATATAGAATACAGGCGAACACTGAAGCTTTCTTT
NA	TRBV11-2	TRBJ1-6	NA	CASTPGGGNSPLHF	TGTGCCAGCACCCCGGGGGGAGGGAATTCACCCCTCCACTTT
NA	TRBV5-1	TRBJ2-5	TRBD1	CASTLTGEETQYF	TGCGCCAGCACCTTGACAGGGGAAGAGACCCAGTACTTC
NA	TRBV18	TRBJ1-2	NA	CASSPLPGLNYGYTF	TGTGCCAGCTCACCACTACCGGGTCTAAACTATGGCTACACCTTC
NA	TRBV11-1	TRBJ2-5	TRBD1	CASSPGGPQETQYF	TGTGCCAGCAGCCCAGGGGGCCCACAAGAGACCCAGTACTTC
many	TRBV5-6	TRBJ1-2	TRBD1	CASSPRTGANYGYTF	TGTGCCAGCAGCCCGCGGACAGGGGCTAACTATGGCTACACCTTC
many	TRBV5-1	TRBJ2-7	NA	CASSLVSGSSYEQYF	TGCGCCAGCAGCTTGGTGAGCGGTAGCTCCTACGAGCAGTACTTC
few	TRBV12-3/TRBV12-4	TRBJ1-5	NA	CASSLRTPGDQPQHF	TGTGCCAGCAGTTTAAGGACCCCGGGTGACCAGCCCCAGCATTTT
NA	TRBV12-3/TRBV12-4	TRBJ1-4	TRBD1	CASISRGRNGAMEKLFF	TGTGCCAGCATTTCTAGGGGGCGAAATGGTGCGATGGAAAAACTGTTTTTT
NA	TRBV5-1	TRBJ2-5	NA	CASSWGEVAQETQYF	TGCGCCAGCAGCTGGGGGGAGGTCGCACAAGAGACCCAGTACTTC
few	TRBV6-1	TRBJ2-3	NA	CASSTPMRGEDTQYF	TGTGCCAGCAGTACCCCGATGAGGGGCGAAGATACGCAGTATTTT
NA	TRBV2	TRBJ2-3	NA	CASSESERTQYF	TGTGCCAGCAGTGAAAGCGAGCGCACGCAGTATTTT
NA	TRBV24-1	TRBJ2-5	TRBD2	CATSGPTLLAGYQETQYF	TGTGCCACCAGTGGCCCGACCCTACTAGCGGGGTACCAAGAGACCCAGTACTTC
few	TRBV27	TRBJ1-6	NA	CASSLRGDKIYNSPLHF	TGTGCCAGCAGTTTAAGGGGTGACAAAATCTATAATTCACCCCTCCACTTT
NA	TRBV12-3/TRBV12-4	TRBJ2-7	NA	CASSLSFLRDTGEQYF	TGTGCCAGCAGTTTATCTTTTTTAAGGGACACCGGCGAGCAGTACTTC
few	TRBV4-3	TRBJ1-3	NA	CASSQDLFVSSGNTIYF	TGCGCCAGCAGCCAAGATTTGTTCGTGAGCTCTGGAAACACCATATATTTT
few	TRBV5-6	TRBJ1-6	TRBD1	CASSIFGTGNSPLHF	TGTGCCAGCAGCATATTCGGGACAGGCAATTCACCCCTCCACTTT
few	TRBV2	TRBJ2-2	NA	CASGLGGRTGELFF	TGTGCCAGCGGGTTGGGGGGACGGACCGGGGAGCTGTTTTTT
NA	TRBV4-1	TRBJ1-1	NA	CASSQAKRGTEAFF	TGCGCCAGCAGCCAAGCTAAAAGGGGCACTGAAGCTTTCTTT
few	TRBV6-1	TRBJ1-1	TRBD1	CASGQGAKTEAFF	TGTGCCAGCGGGCAGGGGGCCAAGACTGAAGCTTTCTTT
few	TRBV7-2	TRBJ2-1	TRBD2	CASRASGSWNEQFF	TGTGCCAGCAGAGCTAGCGGGTCTTGGAATGAGCAGTTCTTC
few	TRBV5-1	TRBJ2-3	TRBD2	CASSLESGSSDTQYF	TGCGCCAGCAGCTTGGAGAGCGGGAGCTCAGATACGCAGTATTTT
few	TRBV6-2/TRBV6-3	TRBJ2-5	NA	CASSPEGGRETQYF	TGTGCCAGCAGTCCCGAAGGGGGTAGGGAGACCCAGTACTTC
few	TRBV5-1	TRBJ2-1	TRBD2	CASSFVASGPTRSYNEQFF	TGCGCCAGCAGCTTTGTAGCTAGCGGGCCGACTAGGTCCTACAATGAGCAGTTCTTC
few	TRBV9	TRBJ2-7	NA	CASSVGGRGEQYF	TGTGCCAGCAGCGTTGGGGGAAGGGGCGAGCAGTACTTC
NA	TRBV5-5	TRBJ1-3	NA	CASSLIWASGNTIYF	TGTGCCAGCAGCTTGATCTGGGCCTCTGGAAACACCATATATTTT
NA	TRBV5-4	TRBJ2-2	NA	CASSLDIGVSTGGGLFF	TGTGCCAGCAGCTTGGACATCGGGGTTTCTACAGGAGGAGGGCTGTTTTTT
NA	TRBV14	TRBJ1-5	NA	CASSQDDFSNQPQHF	TGTGCCAGCAGCCAAGACGACTTTAGCAATCAGCCCCAGCATTTT
NA	TRBV7-6	TRBJ2-1	NA	CASSRFDNSYNEQFF	TGTGCCAGCAGCCGGTTTGACAACTCTTACAATGAGCAGTTCTTC
NA	TRBV7-9	TRBJ2-7	TRBD2	CASSKSAGVSYEQYF	TGTGCCAGCAGCAAATCAGCGGGGGTCTCCTACGAGCAGTACTTC
few	TRBV12-3/TRBV12-4	TRBJ2-1	NA	CASGRIPSYNEQFF	TGTGCCAGCGGGCGGATACCATCCTACAATGAGCAGTTCTTC
many	TRBV12-3/TRBV12-4	TRBJ1-2	NA	CASSFPGEGGYTF	TGTGCCAGCAGTTTTCCAGGGGAGGGCGGCTACACCTTC
NA	TRBV7-3	TRBJ2-5	NA	CASSLGDASETQYF	TGTGCCAGCAGCTTAGGAGATGCGAGCGAGACCCAGTACTTC
few	TRBV12-3/TRBV12-4	TRBJ1-5	NA	CASSFGRGNQPQHF	TGTGCCAGCAGTTTTGGGAGGGGCAATCAGCCCCAGCATTTT
once	TRBV6-1	TRBJ1-1	TRBD1	CASSRLQGSTEAFF	TGTGCCAGCAGCCGTTTACAGGGGAGCACTGAAGCTTTCTTT
NA	TRBV10-3	TRBJ1-1	NA	CAISESVGRGVGEAFF	TGTGCCATCAGTGAGTCGGTCGGCAGGGGTGTCGGTGAAGCTTTCTTT
NA	TRBV12-3/TRBV12-4	TRBJ2-5	NA	CASSLVGGRRTQYF	TGTGCCAGCAGTTTAGTCGGGGGGCGGAGGACCCAGTACTTC